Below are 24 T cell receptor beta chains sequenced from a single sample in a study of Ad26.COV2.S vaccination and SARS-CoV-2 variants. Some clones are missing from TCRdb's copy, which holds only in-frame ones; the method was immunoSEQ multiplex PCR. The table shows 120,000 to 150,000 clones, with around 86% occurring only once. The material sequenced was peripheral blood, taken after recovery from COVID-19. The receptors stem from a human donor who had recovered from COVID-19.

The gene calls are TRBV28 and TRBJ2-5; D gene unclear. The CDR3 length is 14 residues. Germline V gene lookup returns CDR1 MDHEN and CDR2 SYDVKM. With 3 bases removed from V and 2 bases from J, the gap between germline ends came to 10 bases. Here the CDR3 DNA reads TGTGCCAGCAGTTTGTCACTGAGTCAAGAGACCCAGTACTTC. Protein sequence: CASSLSLSQETQYF.

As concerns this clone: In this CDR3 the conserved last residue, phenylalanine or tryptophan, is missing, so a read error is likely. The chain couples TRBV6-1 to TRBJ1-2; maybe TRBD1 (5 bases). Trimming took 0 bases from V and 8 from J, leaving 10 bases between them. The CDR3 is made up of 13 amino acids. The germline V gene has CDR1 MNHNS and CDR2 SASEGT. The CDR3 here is CASSEAGGIGYTL. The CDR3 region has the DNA TGTGCCAGCAGTGAAGCCGGGGGGATCGGCTACACCCTC.

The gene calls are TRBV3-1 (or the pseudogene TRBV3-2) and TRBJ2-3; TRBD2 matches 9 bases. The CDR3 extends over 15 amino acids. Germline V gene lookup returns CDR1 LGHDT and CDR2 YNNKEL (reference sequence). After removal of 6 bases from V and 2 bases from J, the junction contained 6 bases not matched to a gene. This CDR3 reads CASRASGVFTDTQYF. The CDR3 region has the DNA TGTGCCAGCAGGGCTAGCGGGGTTTTCACAGATACGCAGTATTTT.

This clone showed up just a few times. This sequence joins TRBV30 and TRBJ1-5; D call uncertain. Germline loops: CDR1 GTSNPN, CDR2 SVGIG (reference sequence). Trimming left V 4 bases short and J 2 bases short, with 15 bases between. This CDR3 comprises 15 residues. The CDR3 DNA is TGTGCCTGGAACAAGGAGCTCCTGGGCAATCAGCCCCAGCATTTT. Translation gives CAWNKELLGNQPQHF.

The CDR3 region has the DNA TGTGCCAGCAGTGAATACGGGGGAGAGACCCAGTACTTC. It codes for CASSEYGGETQYF. V and J are TRBV25-1 and TRBJ2-5; tentatively, D is TRBD2 (6 bases). CDR1 MGHDK and CDR2 SYGVNS come from the germline V gene. CDR3 length: 13 residues. Deletions cut 0 bases from V and 4 bases from J, with 6 bases between.

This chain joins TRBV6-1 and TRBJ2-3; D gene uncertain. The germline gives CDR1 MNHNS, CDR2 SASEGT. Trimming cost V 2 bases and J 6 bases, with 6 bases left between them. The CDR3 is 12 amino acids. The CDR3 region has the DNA TGTGCCAGCAGTGAACGGTGGGATACGCAGTATTTT. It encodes CASSERWDTQYF.

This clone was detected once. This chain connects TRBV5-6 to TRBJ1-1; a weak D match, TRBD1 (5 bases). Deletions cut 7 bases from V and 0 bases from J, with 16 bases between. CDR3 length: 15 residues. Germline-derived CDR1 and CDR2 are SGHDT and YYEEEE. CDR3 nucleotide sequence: TGTGCCAGCCGGGGGAAGGCCTCCATGAACACTGAAGCTTTCTTT. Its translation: CASRGKASMNTEAFF. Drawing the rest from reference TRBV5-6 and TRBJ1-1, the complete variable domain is DAGVTQSPTHLIKTRGQQVTLRCSPKSGHDTVSWYQQALGQGPQFIFQYYEEEERQRGNFPDRFSGHQFPNYSSELNVNALLLGDSALYLCASRGKASMNTEAFFGQGTRLTVV.

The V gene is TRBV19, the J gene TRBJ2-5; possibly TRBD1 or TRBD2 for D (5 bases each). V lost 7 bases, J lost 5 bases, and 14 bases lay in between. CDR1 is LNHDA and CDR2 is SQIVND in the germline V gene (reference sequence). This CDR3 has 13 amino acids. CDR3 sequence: CASTTRGGETQYF. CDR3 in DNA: TGTGCCAGTACGACGAGGGGTGGGGAGACCCAGTACTTC.

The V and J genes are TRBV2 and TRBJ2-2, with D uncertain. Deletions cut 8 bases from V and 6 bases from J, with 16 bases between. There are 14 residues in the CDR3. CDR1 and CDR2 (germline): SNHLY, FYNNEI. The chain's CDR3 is CASDWTSRAGELFF. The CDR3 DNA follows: TGTGCCAGCGACTGGACCAGTAGGGCCGGGGAGCTGTTTTTT.

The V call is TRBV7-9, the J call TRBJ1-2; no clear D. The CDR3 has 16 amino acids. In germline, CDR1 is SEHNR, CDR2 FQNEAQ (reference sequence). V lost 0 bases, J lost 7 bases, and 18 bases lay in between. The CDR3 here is CASSLASAGRPGGYTF. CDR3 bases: TGTGCCAGCAGCTTAGCCAGTGCCGGGAGACCGGGTGGCTACACCTTC.

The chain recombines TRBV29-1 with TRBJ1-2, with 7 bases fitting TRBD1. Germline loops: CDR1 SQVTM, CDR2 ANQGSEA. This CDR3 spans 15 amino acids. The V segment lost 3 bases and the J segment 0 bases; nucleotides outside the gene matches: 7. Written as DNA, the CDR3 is TGCAGCGTTGAGGCACGGGACAGAGCTAACTATGGCTACACCTTC. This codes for CSVEARDRANYGYTF.

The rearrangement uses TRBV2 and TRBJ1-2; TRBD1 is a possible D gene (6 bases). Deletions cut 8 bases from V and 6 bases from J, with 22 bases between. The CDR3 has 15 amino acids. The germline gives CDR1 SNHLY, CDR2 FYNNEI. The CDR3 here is CASANRDSGPHGYTF. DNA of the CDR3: TGTGCCAGCGCAAACAGGGATTCAGGTCCTCATGGCTACACCTTC.

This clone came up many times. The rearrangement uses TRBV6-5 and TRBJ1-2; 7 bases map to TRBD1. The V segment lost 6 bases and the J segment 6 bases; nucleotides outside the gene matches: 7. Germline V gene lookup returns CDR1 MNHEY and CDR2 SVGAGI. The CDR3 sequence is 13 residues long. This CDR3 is CASSPDRSHGYTF. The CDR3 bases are TGTGCCAGCAGCCCGGACAGGTCCCATGGCTACACCTTC.

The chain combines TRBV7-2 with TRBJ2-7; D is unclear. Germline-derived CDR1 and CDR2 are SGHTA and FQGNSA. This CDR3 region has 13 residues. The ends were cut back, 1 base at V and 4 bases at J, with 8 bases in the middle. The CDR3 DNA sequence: TGTGCCAGCAGCTTAGGGGTGGAGTACGAGCAGTACTTC. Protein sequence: CASSLGVEYEQYF.

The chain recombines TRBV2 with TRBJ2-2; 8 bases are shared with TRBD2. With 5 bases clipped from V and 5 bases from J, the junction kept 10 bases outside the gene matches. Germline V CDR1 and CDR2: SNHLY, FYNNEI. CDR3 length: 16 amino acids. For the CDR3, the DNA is TGTGCCAGCAGTACTTCCGGGACTAGAGGGACCGGGGAGCTGTTTTTT. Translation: CASSTSGTRGTGELFF.

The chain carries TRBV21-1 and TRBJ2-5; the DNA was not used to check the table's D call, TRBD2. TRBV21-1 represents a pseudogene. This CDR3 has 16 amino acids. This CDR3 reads CASSPRVEGGQETQYF. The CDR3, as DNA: TGTGCCAGCAGCCCCCGAGTGGAGGGCGGCCAAGAGACCCAGTACTTC.

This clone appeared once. In DNA form, the CDR3 reads TGTGCCTGGAGTTGGTCTAGGGTACAAGAGACCCAGTACTTC. Amino acids: CAWSWSRVQETQYF. This sequence joins TRBV30 and TRBJ2-5; D remains unclear. Germline V gives CDR1 GTSNPN, CDR2 SVGIG (reference sequence). Trimming removed 2 bases at V and 2 bases at J, with 12 bases between. The CDR3 is made up of 14 amino acids. The entire variable domain, with the rest obtained from reference TRBV30 and TRBJ2-5, is as follows: SQTIHQWPATLVQPVGSPLSLECTVEGTSNPNLYWYRQAAGRGLQLLFYSVGIGQISSEVPQNLSASRPQDRQFILSSKKLLLSDSGFYLCAWSWSRVQETQYFGPGTRLLVL.

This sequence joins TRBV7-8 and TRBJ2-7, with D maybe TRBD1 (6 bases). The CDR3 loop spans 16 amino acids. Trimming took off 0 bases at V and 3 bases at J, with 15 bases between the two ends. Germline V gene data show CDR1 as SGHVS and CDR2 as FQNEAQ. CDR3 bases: TGTGCCAGCAGCTTAGCGAAAATGGGGACACTCTACGAGCAGTACTTC. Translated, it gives CASSLAKMGTLYEQYF.

The CDR3 here is CASSPTGQGVYSYNEQFF. The CDR3 DNA is TGTGCCAGCTCACCGACTGGACAGGGGGTTTACTCCTACAATGAGCAGTTCTTC. V and J are TRBV18 and TRBJ2-1, with 10 bases fitting TRBD1. V lost 3 bases and J lost 0; bases outside the gene matches: 8. The CDR3 runs 18 residues. The germline CDR1 and CDR2 sequences are KGHSH and LQKENI.

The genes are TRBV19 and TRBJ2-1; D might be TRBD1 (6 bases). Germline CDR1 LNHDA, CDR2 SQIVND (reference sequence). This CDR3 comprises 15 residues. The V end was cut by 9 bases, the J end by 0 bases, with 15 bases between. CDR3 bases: TGTGCCAGCACCCCGGGACAACTCTCCTACAATGAGCAGTTCTTC. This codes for CASTPGQLSYNEQFF.

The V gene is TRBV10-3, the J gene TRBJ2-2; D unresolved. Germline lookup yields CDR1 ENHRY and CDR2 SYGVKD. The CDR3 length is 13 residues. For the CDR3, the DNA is TGTCCACCTTACCCCGCTAACACCGGGGAGCTGTTTTTT. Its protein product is CPPYPANTGELFF.

CDR3 protein: CASTGGGLPNEQFF. DNA for the CDR3: TGTGCCAGTACAGGCGGGGGGCTCCCCAATGAGCAGTTCTTC. The chain joins TRBV19 to TRBJ2-1; 8 bases match TRBD2. Germline V gene sequence: CDR1 LNHDA, CDR2 SQIVND (reference sequence). Losses at the gene ends were 7 bases for V and 6 bases for J; bases not matched to a gene: 8. The CDR3 sequence is 14 residues long.

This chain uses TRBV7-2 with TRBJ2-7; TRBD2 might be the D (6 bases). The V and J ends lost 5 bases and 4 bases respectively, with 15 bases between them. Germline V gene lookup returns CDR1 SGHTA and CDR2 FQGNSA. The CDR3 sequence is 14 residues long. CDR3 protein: CASSAGTPPYEQYF. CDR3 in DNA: TGTGCCAGCAGCGCCGGGACTCCCCCTTACGAGCAGTACTTC.

The CDR3 spells CASSRQGYEQYF. In nucleotides, the CDR3 is TGTGCCAGTAGCCGACAGGGCTACGAGCAGTACTTC. The V and J genes are TRBV19 and TRBJ2-7; 7 bases fit TRBD1. Trimming cost V 6 bases and J 3 bases; bases outside gene matches: 2. From germline, CDR1 is LNHDA and CDR2 SQIVND (reference sequence). This CDR3 has 12 residues.